Sequencing of this T cell receptor beta chain was carried out in a study of OX40 agonist ivuxolimab in advanced cancers. Study context: In this cohort, patients received ivuxolimab, an agonistic anti-OX40 (CD134) antibody. While on treatment, patients had intravenous ivuxolimab at 0.01 to 10 mg/kg every 2 weeks.

The protocol was immunoSEQ multiplex PCR, while the TCRdb copy is restricted to in-frame clones and leaves out a portion. The table has about 64,000 clones, about nine tenths seen once; the top ten hold 0.67%. From germline, CDR1 is MNHNY and CDR2 SVGAGI (reference sequence). CDR3 length equals 14 residues. Deletions cut 6 bases from V and 0 bases from J, with 9 bases between. With autoimmune disease history or systemic immunosuppression, patients were excluded. This sequence was found in an adult with an advanced solid tumor such as melanoma, head and neck, liver or kidney cancer. The chain uses TRBV6-6 and TRBJ1-3; D might be TRBD1 (5 bases). The sample here was CD4+ or CD8+ T cells sorted from blood, taken in a trial of the OX40 agonist ivuxolimab. The CDR3 reads CASRGLSSGNTIYF. In nucleotides, the CDR3 is TGTGCCAGCAGGGGACTGAGCTCTGGAAACACCATATATTTT.